This T cell receptor beta chain derives from a study of T cell responses to AZD1222 COVID-19 vaccine listed by TCRdb under 2021. For the wider study: A total of approximately 240 trial participants underwent TCR sequencing, of whom 207 received two doses of AZD1222 and roughly 25 received two doses of the MenACWY control vaccine. Enrollment into the trials was organized by age into subgroups of 18-55, 56-69 and 70-plus years, and those subgroups contained roughly 150, 30 and 60 TCR-sequenced participants, respectively.

In the germline V gene, CDR1 corresponds to KGHSH and CDR2 to LQKENI. The CDR3 sequence holds 16 residues, the cysteine and phenylalanine included. Of the read, only the CDR3 DNA is kept; its 48 bases are in frame from base 1. The junction shows trimming of 2 bases on V and 11 bases on J, plus 22 bases between the germline ends. Per the publication, the time point label means: baseline before first vaccination. In the paper's terms, the treatment or condition label means: meningococcal conjugate vaccine given as trial control. Vaccinee samples came from UK trials COV001 and COV002, including a single-blind randomized controlled phase 2/3 trial of AZD1222 (ChAdOx1 nCoV-19) in healthy adults. Trial participant PBMC samples were collected at day 0 and day 28 after the second dose for TCRbeta chain sequencing. Comments on this clone: Its antigen is unknown. No base quality information exists; no much larger clone differs at one position.

The CDR3 regions of human TCRbeta chains were analyzed by immunosequencing. Per the authors' processing: TCRs in the repertoires were matched against a reference library of SARS-CoV-2-specific TCRs that had been generated with the MIRA antigen-specificity platform. Breadth was defined as the fraction of unique TCRs that were SARS-CoV-2-associated, and depth was defined as the fraction of total T cells that were SARS-CoV-2-associated. Using the MIRA data, each spike-specific TCR was assigned both to the spike region to which the TCR was reactive and to a CD4 or CD8 class. Log10-transformed breadth and depth values were compared by one-way ANOVA with Sidak's multiple comparisons tests. Entries here come from immuneACCESS through TCRdb and include only in-frame sequences with V and J called. Some clones fail to appear in such tables; in the studies checked, an unresolved V gene covers under half of the shortfall, and the cause of the remainder is unknown. D and trimming were read from the DNA, whereas the V and J calls and clone size are those reported in that table. This sample comprises about 190,000 clones, around 86% of them detected only once. The ten largest clones add up to about 2.5% of the sample.

Study-wide findings and limitations: A significant rise in spike-specific TCR breadth and depth was observed after two AZD1222 doses relative to day 0 and relative to MenACWY recipients. Because no day 14 peak-response samples were available, the repertoires could be characterized only after the peak T cell response. Reportedly, close to half of the unique spike-specific TCRs recognized epitopes lying outside the regions that are mutated in the B.1.351 and B.1.1.7 variants. The vaccine-associated CD4 TCRs covered the entire spike protein, and the dominant responses fell in regions 160-218 and 743-854. In the small 56-69-year group, the increase in depth fell short of significance, most likely because of low power. Only six AZD1222 recipients were SARS-CoV-2 seropositive at baseline, limiting conclusions about previously exposed vaccinees. Most participants were white British and females outnumbered males, and the authors suggested that clonal diversity may have been underestimated.

The rearrangement combines TRBV18 with TRBJ1-5; the D region possibly corresponds to TRBD1 (5 bases align). The sample was peripheral blood, taken on day 0 of MenACWY control vaccination. The sequence was obtained from an adult in good health. The DNA sequence is given as TGTGCCAGCTCACCAGAAACGGATTCCGGGGCCGTCGCCCAGCATTTT. Its translation reads: CASSPETDSGAVAQHF.